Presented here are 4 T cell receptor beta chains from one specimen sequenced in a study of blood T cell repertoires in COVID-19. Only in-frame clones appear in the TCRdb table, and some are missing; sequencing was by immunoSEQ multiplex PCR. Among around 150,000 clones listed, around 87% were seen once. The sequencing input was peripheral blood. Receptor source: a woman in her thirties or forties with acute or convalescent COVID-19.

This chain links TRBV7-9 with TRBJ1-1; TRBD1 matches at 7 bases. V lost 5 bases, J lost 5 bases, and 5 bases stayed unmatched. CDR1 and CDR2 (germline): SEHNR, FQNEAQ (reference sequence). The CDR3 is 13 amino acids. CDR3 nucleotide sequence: TGTGCCAGCAGCAAAACAGGGGTGACTGAAGCTTTCTTT. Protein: CASSKTGVTEAFF. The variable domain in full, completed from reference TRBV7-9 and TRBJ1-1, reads DTGVSQNPRHKITKRGQNVTFRCDPISEHNRLYWYRQTLGQGPEFLTYFQNEAQLEKSRLLSDRFSAERPKGSFSTLEIQRTEQGDSAMYLCASSKTGVTEAFFGQGTRLTVV.

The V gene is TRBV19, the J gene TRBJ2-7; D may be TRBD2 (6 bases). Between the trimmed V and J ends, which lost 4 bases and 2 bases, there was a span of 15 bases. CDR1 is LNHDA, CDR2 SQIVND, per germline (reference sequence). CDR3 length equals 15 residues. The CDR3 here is CASSTSPGGPYEQYF. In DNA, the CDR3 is TGTGCCAGTAGTACCTCTCCCGGGGGACCCTACGAGCAGTACTTC.

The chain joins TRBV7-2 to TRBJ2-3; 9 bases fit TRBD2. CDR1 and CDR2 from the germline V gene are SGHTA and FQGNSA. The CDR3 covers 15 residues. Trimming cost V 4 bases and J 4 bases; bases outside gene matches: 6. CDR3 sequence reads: CASSSGTSMADTQYF. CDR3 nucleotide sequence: TGTGCCAGCAGCTCCGGGACTAGCATGGCAGATACGCAGTATTTT.

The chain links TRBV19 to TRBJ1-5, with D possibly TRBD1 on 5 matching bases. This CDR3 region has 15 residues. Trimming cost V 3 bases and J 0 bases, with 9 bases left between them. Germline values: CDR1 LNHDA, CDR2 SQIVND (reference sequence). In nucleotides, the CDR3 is TGTGCCAGTAGTATTTCAGGGATTAGCAATCAGCCCCAGCATTTT. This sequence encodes CASSISGISNQPQHF.